The 28 T cell receptor beta chains below all came from one sample that was sequenced in a study of shared clonotypes between healthy human individuals. TCRdb keeps only in-frame clones here, not all; method: immunoSEQ multiplex PCR. The sample records more than 80,000 clones, 67% being singletons. The sample consisted of memory CD8+ T cells sorted from blood. The subset here: CD45RO+ cells pooled with CCR7-negative TemRA cells. All receptors derive from a man aged 30 to 45 in good health.

The chain joins TRBV7-2 to TRBJ2-1, with a tentative D call TRBD2 (5 bases). Germline V gene sequence: CDR1 SGHTA, CDR2 FQGNSA. Trimming shortened V by 4 bases and J by 8 bases, and 9 bases separated the two germline ends. This CDR3 spans 12 amino acids. In DNA form, the CDR3 reads TGTGCCAGCAGCTCCCCCGGGGATGAGCAGTTCTTC. Amino acids: CASSSPGDEQFF.

This clone was counted between two and nine times. The chain links TRBV18 to TRBJ1-4; D is unclear. V was cut by 3 bases and J by 10 bases, with 18 bases left in between. Looked up from germline, CDR1 is KGHSH and CDR2 is LQKENI. The CDR3 is made up of 15 amino acids. In DNA, the CDR3 is TGTGCCAGCTCACCTTACCAACCCTTGCACGGAAAACTGTTTTTT. Its protein product is CASSPYQPLHGKLFF.

This clone was observed a handful of times. CDR3 DNA: TGTGCCTGGAGGTCCTGCCTAGCGGGAGGGCCCCCCACCGGGGAGCTGTTTTTT. Protein: CAWRSCLAGGPPTGELFF. The rearrangement links TRBV30 to TRBJ2-2; 12 bases match TRBD2. Germline values: CDR1 GTSNPN, CDR2 SVGIG (reference sequence). J was trimmed by 4 bases and V by 3 bases; bases with no gene match: 12. The CDR3 totals 18 residues.

The sample holds one count of this clone. V usage is TRBV25-1 and J usage is TRBJ2-7; D call uncertain. Trimming removed 6 bases at V and 0 bases at J, with 12 bases between. The CDR3 sequence is 14 residues long. CDR1 and CDR2 from the germline V gene are MGHDK and SYGVNS. CDR3 region: CASSETKSSYEQYF. In nucleotides, the CDR3 is TGTGCCAGCAGCGAGACAAAAAGCTCCTACGAGCAGTACTTC.

This clone has a count of ten or more. The V and J genes are TRBV28 and TRBJ2-7; D may be TRBD1 or TRBD2 (5 bases each). Germline CDR1 and CDR2: MDHEN and SYDVKM. V was cut by 2 bases and J by 2 bases, with 7 bases left in between. The CDR3 is made up of 13 amino acids. The CDR3 bases are TGTGCCAGCAGTTTAGGGGGAACCTACGAGCAGTACTTC. As protein: CASSLGGTYEQYF.

This chain links TRBV5-6 with TRBJ2-5, with D unresolved. Trimming stripped 3 bases from V and 7 bases from J, with 16 bases between. There are 14 residues in the CDR3. Germline assignment: CDR1 SGHDT and CDR2 YYEEEE. CDR3 sequence: CASSSSSASWTQYF. In DNA, the CDR3 is TGTGCCAGCAGCTCGTCCAGCGCTTCGTGGACCCAGTACTTC.

Concerning this clone itself: This sample also contains other DNA sequences that code for the same CDR3. This chain uses TRBV5-1 with TRBJ2-1; TRBD2 matches 9 bases. V shed 0 bases, J shed 4 bases, and the junction held 2 bases outside the gene matches. Looked up from germline, CDR1 is SGHRS and CDR2 is YFSETQ. The CDR3 runs 15 residues. In DNA, the CDR3 is TGCGCCAGCAGCTTGGTAGCGGGAGTATACAATGAGCAGTTCTTC. Translation gives CASSLVAGVYNEQFF.

The CDR3 DNA is TGTGCCAGCAGCGACTTACTTCAGGGGATTGCCTACGAGCAGTACTTC. This encodes CASSDLLQGIAYEQYF. The chain employs TRBV7-9 and TRBJ2-7; TRBD1 might be the D (6 bases). This CDR3 is built from 16 residues. V was shortened by 5 bases and J by 2 bases, with 19 bases between the two germline ends. Germline assignment: CDR1 SEHNR and CDR2 FQNEAQ (reference sequence).

The rearrangement joins TRBV7-6 to TRBJ2-5, with 11 bases matching TRBD2. V lost 3 bases to trimming and J lost 4 bases; unmatched junction nucleotides: 10. The CDR3 is 17 amino acids. CDR1 and CDR2 from the germline V gene are SGHVS and FNYEAQ. The CDR3 protein is CASSFRLAGFRRETQYF. CDR3 bases: TGTGCCAGCAGCTTTCGACTAGCGGGATTTCGTCGAGAGACCCAGTACTTC.

The chain is built from TRBV5-4 and TRBJ2-7, with 8 bases aligning to TRBD2. The J segment lost 2 bases and the V segment lost 4 bases, leaving 5 bases of the junction unmatched. CDR1 is SGHNT and CDR2 is YYREEE in the germline V gene (reference sequence). The length of the CDR3 is 14 residues. The CDR3 reads CASSVAGGAYEQYF. The DNA for the CDR3 is TGTGCCAGCAGCGTGGCGGGGGGCGCCTACGAGCAGTACTTC.

This clone has a handful of counts. The rearrangement uses TRBV18 and TRBJ2-7; 9 bases agree with TRBD2. V lost 6 bases, J lost 4 bases, and 10 bases stayed unmatched. This CDR3 is built from 15 residues. CDR1 and CDR2 from the germline V gene are KGHSH and LQKENI. The CDR3 loop reads CASSLSGTSLYEQYF. DNA of the CDR3: TGTGCCAGCTCCCTGAGCGGGACTAGCTTATACGAGCAGTACTTC.

This sequence joins TRBV15 and TRBJ2-1, with D uncertain. The germline V gene has CDR1 LNHNV and CDR2 YYDKDF (reference sequence). Trimming removed 8 bases at V and 8 bases at J, with 13 bases between. The CDR3 is 12 residues long. The CDR3 region has the DNA TGTGCCACCGGTGCTACCGTCGATGAGCAGTTCTTC. Encoded protein: CATGATVDEQFF.

This clone was counted a few times. CDR3 nucleotide sequence: TGTGCCAGCACTCGGGACGCCTTAAACACAGATACGCAGTATTTT. This encodes CASTRDALNTDTQYF. J is TRBJ2-3 and V is TRBV6-5; D possibly matches TRBD1 or TRBD2 (5 bases each). Trimming took 7 bases from V and 2 from J, leaving 16 bases between them. Germline lookup yields CDR1 MNHEY and CDR2 SVGAGI. There are 15 residues in the CDR3.

The CDR3 here is CASSLSVAGPSYNEQFF. The CDR3 DNA reads as TGTGCCAGCAGTTTATCGGTAGCTGGTCCTTCCTACAATGAGCAGTTCTTC. The chain uses TRBV27 and TRBJ2-1; unclear D gene. Per germline, CDR1 MNHEY and CDR2 SMNVEV (reference sequence). The V end was cut by 0 bases, the J end by 1 base, with 13 bases between. This CDR3 has 17 residues.

The CDR3 nucleotides are TGTGCCTGGAGTGAGGGACTAGCGGGAGGGTTCGAGCAGTACTTC. It yields the protein CAWSEGLAGGFEQYF. The chain uses TRBV30 and TRBJ2-7; TRBD2 matches at 16 bases. V trimming: 1 base; J trimming: 6 bases; junction bases outside the gene matches: 3. CDR1 is GTSNPN and CDR2 is SVGIG in the germline V gene (reference sequence). CDR3 length equals 15 residues. The entire variable domain, with the rest obtained from reference TRBV30 and TRBJ2-7, is as follows: SQTIHQWPATLVQPVGSPLSLECTVEGTSNPNLYWYRQAAGRGLQLLFYSVGIGQISSEVPQNLSASRPQDRQFILSSKKLLLSDSGFYLCAWSEGLAGGFEQYFGPGTRLTVT.

V gene TRBV5-4 combines with J gene TRBJ2-2; D is perhaps TRBD1 or TRBD2 (7 bases each). Germline V gene sequence: CDR1 SGHNT, CDR2 YYREEE (reference sequence). The CDR3 totals 17 residues. V was cut by 0 bases and J by 7 bases, with 19 bases left in between. The CDR3 DNA reads as TGTGCCAGCAGCTTGGTACCAGGGGGAGGGACGAACGGGGAGCTGTTTTTT. Protein: CASSLVPGGGTNGELFF.

V is TRBV9 and J is TRBJ2-7, with D perhaps TRBD2 (6 bases). The CDR3 is made up of 12 amino acids. Looked up from germline, CDR1 is SGDLS and CDR2 is YYNGEE. Trimming took off 5 bases at V and 1 base at J, with 7 bases between the two ends. The CDR3 DNA is TGTGCCAGCAGTAGCGGTTCCTACGAGCAGTACTTC. It codes for CASSSGSYEQYF. Full variable domain (missing parts from reference TRBV9 and TRBJ2-7): DSGVTQTPKHLITATGQRVTLRCSPRSGDLSVYWYQQSLDQGLQFLIQYYNGEERAKGNILERFSAQQFPDLHSELNLSSLELGDSALYFCASSSGSYEQYFGPGTRLTVT.

The chain links TRBV6-5 to TRBJ2-2, with D unresolved. In germline, CDR1 is MNHEY, CDR2 SVGAGI. V lost 2 bases and J 7 bases, leaving 11 bases between the germline ends. There are 14 residues in the CDR3. The CDR3 loop is CASSYVNLGGELFF. CDR3 nucleotides: TGTGCCAGCAGTTACGTGAACTTAGGCGGGGAGCTGTTTTTT.

The chain links TRBV4-3 to TRBJ1-1; D is uncertain. Germline values: CDR1 LGHNA, CDR2 YSLEER. The CDR3 covers 15 residues. The germline V and J ends were trimmed by 1 base and 2 bases, with 11 bases remaining between them. CDR3 protein: CASSQGLEGNTEAFF. The CDR3 DNA reads as TGCGCCAGCAGCCAAGGGCTGGAGGGCAACACTGAAGCTTTCTTT.

The chain joins TRBV2 to TRBJ2-1; D gene ambiguous. Germline V gives CDR1 SNHLY, CDR2 FYNNEI. V shed 3 bases and J shed 5 bases, with 2 bases lying between them. The CDR3 contains 11 residues. The CDR3 nucleotides are TGTGCCAGCAGTGAGAACAATGAGCAGTTCTTC. It encodes CASSENNEQFF.

The chain couples TRBV5-1 to TRBJ1-1, with 7 bases matching TRBD1. V shed 3 bases, J shed 7 bases, and the junction held 12 bases outside the gene matches. Germline assignment: CDR1 SGHRS and CDR2 YFSETQ. This CDR3 comprises 15 residues. The DNA for the CDR3 is TGCGCCAGCAGCTCGGGGGACAGCCGGATGTTTGAAGCTTTCTTT. As protein: CASSSGDSRMFEAFF.

This clone was observed many times. The gene calls are TRBV10-2 and TRBJ2-7; D perhaps matches TRBD1 (5 bases). Germline CDR1 reads WSHSY; CDR2 reads SAAADI. The length of the CDR3 is 12 residues. Between the trimmed V and J ends, which lost 3 bases and 3 bases, there was a span of 6 bases. The CDR3 region has the DNA TGCGCCAGCAGTGAAAGGGGCTACGAGCAGTACTTC. Translating gives CASSERGYEQYF.

The chain combines TRBV7-9 with TRBJ1-5; 7 bases are a match to TRBD1. The germline CDR1 and CDR2 sequences are SEHNR and FQNEAQ (reference sequence). The CDR3 is 15 residues long. The V and J ends lost 4 bases and 5 bases, in that order; junction bases with no gene match: 8. The CDR3: CASSSTGAGYQPQHF. The CDR3 nucleotides read TGTGCCAGCAGCTCAACAGGGGCTGGATATCAGCCCCAGCATTTT. Supplemented by reference TRBV7-9 and TRBJ1-5, the full variable domain reads DTGVSQNPRHKITKRGQNVTFRCDPISEHNRLYWYRQTLGQGPEFLTYFQNEAQLEKSRLLSDRFSAERPKGSFSTLEIQRTEQGDSAMYLCASSSTGAGYQPQHFGDGTRLSIL.

This clone was seen a handful of times. This CDR3 is also generated by other DNA sequences in the sample. The chain uses TRBV29-1 and TRBJ1-1; D gene uncertain. Trimming took off 4 bases at V and 1 base at J, with 7 bases between the two ends. Germline V gene lookup returns CDR1 SQVTM and CDR2 ANQGSEA. The CDR3 consists of 12 residues. The DNA of the CDR3 is TGCAGCGTTGGTCCAGGGAACACTGAAGCTTTCTTT. This translates into CSVGPGNTEAFF.

The chain uses TRBV4-1 and TRBJ2-2; 9 bases fit TRBD2. The CDR3 is 16 amino acids. With V trimmed by 5 bases and J by 3 bases, 7 bases remained unmatched. CDR1 and CDR2 (germline): MGHRA, YSYEKL. This CDR3 is CASSFRLAGHTGELFF. CDR3 sequence (DNA): TGCGCCAGCAGCTTCCGTCTAGCGGGGCACACCGGGGAGCTGTTTTTT.

The rearrangement joins TRBV5-1 to TRBJ2-2; 8 bases map to TRBD1. There are 16 residues in the CDR3. Germline V gene data show CDR1 as SGHRS and CDR2 as YFSETQ. Germline trimming cut 6 bases from V and 2 bases from J; bases unmatched to any gene: 9. The CDR3 reads CASKFYRGDNTGELFF. DNA of the CDR3: TGCGCCAGCAAATTCTACAGGGGGGACAACACCGGGGAGCTGTTTTTT.

The rearrangement links TRBV4-1 to TRBJ1-5; unclear D gene. Trimming cost V 1 base and J 0 bases, with 10 bases left between them. Germline CDR1 and CDR2: MGHRA and YSYEKL. The CDR3 has 16 amino acids. CDR3 sequence reads: CASSQGGHYSNQPQHF. CDR3 in DNA: TGCGCCAGCAGCCAAGGCGGCCACTATAGCAATCAGCCCCAGCATTTT.

This rearrangement joins TRBV9 to TRBJ2-5; TRBD2 matches at 8 bases. Germline CDR1 and CDR2: SGDLS and YYNGEE. The junction had 7 bases not matched to a gene; V was cut back by 4 bases and J by 2 bases. CDR3 size: 15 residues. This CDR3 is CASSIAGSRQETQYF. CDR3 nucleotides: TGTGCCAGCAGCATAGCGGGAAGTCGACAAGAGACCCAGTACTTC. Full variable domain (outside the CDR3, taken from reference TRBV9 and TRBJ2-5): DSGVTQTPKHLITATGQRVTLRCSPRSGDLSVYWYQQSLDQGLQFLIQYYNGEERAKGNILERFSAQQFPDLHSELNLSSLELGDSALYFCASSIAGSRQETQYFGPGTRLLVL.